Listed here are 17 T cell receptor beta chains from one sample, sequenced in a study of OX40 agonist ivuxolimab in advanced cancers. Produced via immunoSEQ multiplex PCR; TCRdb's table is partial and in-frame only. The sample lists about 77,000 clones, roughly 80% occurring once. The sequencing here drew on CD4+ or CD8+ T cells sorted from blood, taken in a trial of the OX40 agonist ivuxolimab. All receptors derive from an adult with an advanced solid tumor such as melanoma, head and neck, liver or kidney cancer.

This chain joins TRBV11-2 and TRBJ2-1, with TRBD2 matching over 10 bases. This CDR3 contains 14 residues. Germline V gene data show CDR1 as SGHAT and CDR2 as FQNNGV. V was clipped by 4 bases and J by 5 bases; unmatched bases: 2. This chain's CDR3 is CASSYSGGNNEQFF. CDR3 coding DNA: TGTGCCAGCAGCTATAGCGGGGGGAACAATGAGCAGTTCTTC.

The V call is TRBV9, the J call TRBJ1-6; 12 bases are a match to TRBD1. Trimming cost V 3 bases and J 8 bases; bases outside gene matches: 6. The CDR3 totals 16 residues. Germline CDR1 and CDR2: SGDLS and YYNGEE. CDR3 residues: CASSEGQGAIHSPLHF. The CDR3, as DNA: TGTGCCAGCAGCGAGGGACAGGGGGCCATCCATTCACCCCTCCACTTT.

This chain links TRBV30 with TRBJ2-7, with D tentatively TRBD1 (5 bases). With 4 bases removed from V and 1 base from J, the gap between germline ends came to 17 bases. The CDR3 spans 15 residues. From germline, CDR1 is GTSNPN and CDR2 SVGIG (reference sequence). The CDR3 nucleotides read TGTGCCTGGACCCCCTTCTGGTCAGGGTCCTACGAGCAGTACTTC. Its protein is CAWTPFWSGSYEQYF. Complete variable domain (other parts from reference TRBV30 and TRBJ2-7): SQTIHQWPATLVQPVGSPLSLECTVEGTSNPNLYWYRQAAGRGLQLLFYSVGIGQISSEVPQNLSASRPQDRQFILSSKKLLLSDSGFYLCAWTPFWSGSYEQYFGPGTRLTVT.

The chain recombines TRBV7-2 with TRBJ2-1; possibly TRBD1 or TRBD2 for D (5 bases each). The length of the CDR3 is 16 residues. V was shortened by 5 bases and J by 11 bases, with 25 bases between the two germline ends. CDR1 and CDR2 from the germline V gene are SGHTA and FQGNSA. For the CDR3, the DNA is TGTGCCAGCAGCCAGACCTCCGGGACCACCAATCAAAAGCAGTTCTTC. Its translation is CASSQTSGTTNQKQFF.

This sequence joins TRBV5-4 and TRBJ2-5; 8 nucleotides match TRBD2. Germline V gene data show CDR1 as SGHNT and CDR2 as YYREEE (reference sequence). CDR3 length: 15 residues. V was clipped by 7 bases and J by 2 bases; unmatched bases: 10. CDR3 loop: CASAPGLGLQETQYF. The CDR3 DNA follows: TGTGCCAGCGCACCGGGACTAGGTCTTCAAGAGACCCAGTACTTC.

On this clone: At one end the junction does not follow the germline gene, possibly because of a read error. This chain joins TRBV7-6 and TRBJ2-1; D remains unclear. Germline V gives CDR1 SGHVS, CDR2 FNYEAQ. This CDR3 has 13 amino acids. The CDR3 DNA reads TGTGCCGGCAGCCCCGGGCCTTACAATGAGCAGTTCTTC. Protein: CAGSPGPYNEQFF.

This CDR3 reads CASSEYPGSYGYTF. The CDR3 nucleotides read TGCGCCAGCAGTGAGTATCCAGGGAGCTATGGCTACACCTTC. The V and J genes are TRBV10-2 and TRBJ1-2, with D perhaps TRBD1 (5 bases). Germline values: CDR1 WSHSY, CDR2 SAAADI. Between the trimmed V and J ends, which lost 1 base and 4 bases, there was a span of 10 bases. The CDR3 has 14 residues.

V gene TRBV7-9 combines with J gene TRBJ2-5, with D tentatively TRBD2 (6 bases). Per the germline V gene, CDR1 is SEHNR and CDR2 is FQNEAQ (reference sequence). The CDR3 length is 15 residues. Trimming shortened V by 5 bases and J by 9 bases, and 22 bases separated the two germline ends. The CDR3 DNA reads as TGTGCCAGCAGCCCCCGCGGGCGGGCGGGGTGGGCCCAGTACTTC. Translating it yields CASSPRGRAGWAQYF.

The chain links TRBV27 to TRBJ2-2; D assignment may be TRBD1 or TRBD2 (5 bases each). Germline CDR1 reads MNHEY; CDR2 reads SMNVEV (reference sequence). This CDR3 has 16 residues. Trimming cost V 5 bases and J 3 bases, with 16 bases left between them. CDR3 protein: CASSTQAGTYTGELFF. The DNA of the CDR3 is TGTGCCAGCAGTACCCAAGCCGGGACCTACACCGGGGAGCTGTTTTTT.

This clone has a single count. The chain employs TRBV29-1 and TRBJ2-5; the match to TRBD2 covers 9 bases. With 2 bases clipped from V and 1 base from J, the junction kept 2 bases outside the gene matches. Per germline, CDR1 SQVTM and CDR2 ANQGSEA. CDR3 length: 14 amino acids. CDR3 residues: CSVELSGSQETQYF. The CDR3 DNA sequence: TGCAGCGTTGAACTTAGCGGGAGCCAAGAGACCCAGTACTTC.

The genes are TRBV6-5 and TRBJ2-5; the D gene is possibly TRBD2 (7 bases). This CDR3 is 14 amino acids long. The V end lost 4 bases, the J end lost 5 bases, and 14 bases lay between the germline ends. Germline assignment: CDR1 MNHEY and CDR2 SVGAGI. CDR3 sequence: CASSSAGGRETQYF. The CDR3 bases are TGTGCCAGCAGTTCCGCCGGGGGGCGGGAGACCCAGTACTTC.

The chain has TRBV10-3 and TRBJ1-2; D unclear. The CDR3 length is 13 residues. V lost 10 bases to trimming and J lost 4 bases, with 16 bases between them. The germline V gene has CDR1 ENHRY and CDR2 SYGVKD. CDR3 sequence: CASTKLGSYGYTF. CDR3 DNA: TGTGCCAGTACTAAGCTTGGGAGCTATGGCTACACCTTC.

The V call is TRBV5-1, the J call TRBJ1-6; no definite D call. The CDR3 runs to 15 residues. Germline lookup yields CDR1 SGHRS and CDR2 YFSETQ. The germline V and J ends were trimmed by 1 base and 5 bases, with 10 bases remaining between them. CDR3 loop: CASSLNVFDNSPLHF. The DNA of the CDR3 is TGCGCCAGCAGCTTGAATGTCTTCGATAATTCACCCCTCCACTTT.

The genes are TRBV6-5 and TRBJ1-2, with 7 positions matching TRBD1. J was trimmed by 6 bases and V by 6 bases; bases with no gene match: 10. The CDR3 is made up of 14 amino acids. Germline-derived CDR1 and CDR2 are MNHEY and SVGAGI. CDR3 region: CASRHSTGFDGYTF. The CDR3 DNA reads TGTGCCAGCAGGCACTCGACAGGGTTCGATGGCTACACCTTC.

CDR3 sequence: CASSQEVGSGQPQHF. CDR3 DNA: TGTGCCAGCAGCCAAGAAGTGGGGTCAGGACAGCCCCAGCATTTT. V and J are TRBV4-2 and TRBJ1-5; D gene uncertain. The CDR3 totals 15 residues. Trimming took off 0 bases at V and 7 bases at J, with 13 bases between the two ends. Germline values: CDR1 LGHNA, CDR2 YNFKEQ.

The chain joins TRBV2 to TRBJ2-3; no firm D call. Germline-derived CDR1 and CDR2 are SNHLY and FYNNEI. This CDR3 comprises 14 residues. V was trimmed by 7 bases and J by 2 bases, leaving 13 bases between them. CDR3 DNA sequence: TGTGCCAGCATAACGGACGGAATCACAGATACGCAGTATTTT. Encoded protein: CASITDGITDTQYF.

This chain uses TRBV18 with TRBJ1-2; 8 nucleotides align to TRBD1. Germline CDR1 KGHSH, CDR2 LQKENI. With 3 bases clipped from V and 1 base from J, the junction kept 1 base outside the gene matches. The CDR3 contains 14 residues. CDR3 sequence (DNA): TGTGCCAGCTCACCGGGACAGGATAACTATGGCTACACCTTC. Encoded protein: CASSPGQDNYGYTF.